The 17 T cell receptor beta chains below were found in one sample sequenced in a study of shared clonotypes between healthy human individuals. Clones were sequenced by immunoSEQ multiplex PCR, and TCRdb holds only the in-frame ones, with some missing. The table records 2 million to 2.5 million clones, more than 80% of them present only once. The source material was naive CD4+ T cells from PBMCs. Subset: CD45RA+ positively selected. The receptors originated from a man aged 18 to 30 in good health. Some clones in this sample may be carry-over from other donors' samples.

About this clone itself: The same CDR3 can be traced to other DNA sequences in this sample. V gene TRBV5-1 combines with J gene TRBJ2-2, with D tentatively TRBD2 (6 bases). The CDR3 loop spans 15 amino acids. Germline CDR1 SGHRS, CDR2 YFSETQ. V was trimmed by 3 bases and J by 1 base, leaving 10 bases between them. CDR3 region: CASSYSGGNTGELFF. The CDR3 DNA follows: TGCGCCAGCAGCTATAGCGGAGGGAACACCGGGGAGCTGTTTTTT.

This chain connects TRBV7-2 to TRBJ1-2; 9 bases fit TRBD1. The CDR3 is made up of 15 amino acids. With 3 bases clipped from V and 6 bases from J, the junction kept 8 bases outside the gene matches. Germline CDR1 reads SGHTA; CDR2 reads FQGNSA. DNA for the CDR3: TGTGCCAGCAGCTTCCCGGACAGGGGACGAAATGGCTACACCTTC. Encoded protein: CASSFPDRGRNGYTF.

The chain carries TRBV15 and TRBJ2-5, with 8 bases aligning to TRBD2. CDR1 is LNHNV and CDR2 is YYDKDF in the germline V gene (reference sequence). Trimming removed 0 bases from V and 5 bases from J; junction bases left unmatched: 5. This CDR3 has 15 residues. CDR3 sequence reads: CATSRERGARETQYF. DNA of the CDR3: TGTGCCACCAGCAGAGAGCGGGGGGCGCGGGAGACCCAGTACTTC.

The chain employs TRBV2 and TRBJ2-7; D is perhaps TRBD1 or TRBD2 (5 bases each). This CDR3 contains 15 residues. Trimming cost V 4 bases and J 6 bases, with 19 bases left between them. The germline gives CDR1 SNHLY, CDR2 FYNNEI. CDR3 nucleotides: TGTGCCAGCAGTGTGGCCGGGACGAGACTCTCCGAGCAGTACTTC. Protein product: CASSVAGTRLSEQYF.

V and J are TRBV28 and TRBJ2-4; D remains ambiguous. The germline V and J ends were trimmed by 5 bases and 6 bases, with 14 bases remaining between them. The CDR3 extends over 14 amino acids. Looked up from germline, CDR1 is MDHEN and CDR2 is SYDVKM. The CDR3 coding sequence is TGTGCCAGCAGTACGACCGGCAACCTAAACATTCAGTACTTC. Translation gives CASSTTGNLNIQYF. The whole variable domain, filled in from reference TRBV28 and TRBJ2-4, reads DVKVTQSSRYLVKRTGEKVFLECVQDMDHENMFWYRQDPGLGLRLIYFSYDVKMKEKGDIPEGYSVSREKKERFSLILESASTNQTSMYLCASSTTGNLNIQYFGAGTRLSVL.

This clone was found once. The chain links TRBV30 to TRBJ2-1, with 12 bases that match TRBD2. The CDR3 runs 16 residues. Germline V gene lookup returns CDR1 GTSNPN and CDR2 SVGIG (reference sequence). The ends lost 4 bases at V and 4 bases at J; junction bases unmatched: 8. CDR3 DNA sequence: TGTGCCTGGACCTTACGACTAGCGGGAGCTTACAATGAGCAGTTCTTC. Encoded protein: CAWTLRLAGAYNEQFF.

In its sample, this clone was seen a few times. The J gene is TRBJ1-1, the V gene TRBV9; D remains unclear. The germline CDR1 and CDR2 sequences are SGDLS and YYNGEE. Trimming removed 0 bases at V and 0 bases at J, with 9 bases between. The CDR3 loop spans 15 amino acids. The CDR3 here is CASSVDSLMNTEAFF. The CDR3 DNA reads TGTGCCAGCAGCGTAGACAGCCTAATGAACACTGAAGCTTTCTTT.

The chain employs TRBV9 and TRBJ2-7, with 9 bases lining up with TRBD2. CDR3 length: 15 residues. Germline V gene data show CDR1 as SGDLS and CDR2 as YYNGEE. The V segment lost 0 bases and the J segment 7 bases; nucleotides outside the gene matches: 8. In DNA, the CDR3 is TGTGCCAGCAGCGTAGTTTTTAGCGGGAGAGGGGAGCAGTACTTC. Translation gives CASSVVFSGRGEQYF.

This chain joins TRBV19 and TRBJ1-1; TRBD1 matches at 9 bases. The CDR3 is made up of 14 amino acids. V shed 7 bases and J 6 bases; nucleotides not matched to a gene: 9. CDR1 LNHDA and CDR2 SQIVND come from the germline V gene (reference sequence). The CDR3 spells CASTPTGGSAEAFF. The CDR3 nucleotides are TGTGCCAGTACCCCCACAGGGGGCTCGGCTGAAGCTTTCTTT.

V and J are TRBV28 and TRBJ1-2; D is perhaps TRBD1 (5 bases). V lost 6 bases, J lost 4 bases, and 12 bases lay in between. This CDR3 has 13 amino acids. CDR1 is MDHEN and CDR2 is SYDVKM in the germline V gene. This CDR3 reads CASRGGRGYGYTF. The CDR3 DNA follows: TGTGCCAGCAGGGGTGGGAGGGGCTATGGCTACACCTTC.

The chain couples TRBV13 to TRBJ2-5, with D perhaps TRBD1 (6 bases). V lost 2 bases, J lost 5 bases, and 12 bases lay in between. Germline V gene sequence: CDR1 PRHDT, CDR2 FYEKMQ (reference sequence). The CDR3 has 14 amino acids. The CDR3 sequence is CASSLWTVSETQYF. Written as DNA, the CDR3 is TGTGCCAGCAGCTTATGGACAGTAAGTGAGACCCAGTACTTC.

The chain uses TRBV18 and TRBJ2-7; 15 positions agree with TRBD2. The CDR3 has 19 residues. Germline trimming cut 5 bases from V and 2 bases from J; bases unmatched to any gene: 13. Germline assignment: CDR1 KGHSH and CDR2 LQKENI. Here the CDR3 reads CASSIDRLGLAGGPYEQYF. The CDR3 DNA reads as TGTGCCAGCTCAATTGACCGCCTCGGACTAGCGGGAGGGCCCTACGAGCAGTACTTC.

The J gene is TRBJ1-1, the V gene TRBV2; D not certain. Germline V gene lookup returns CDR1 SNHLY and CDR2 FYNNEI. This CDR3 comprises 16 residues. Trimming left V 0 bases short and J 0 bases short, with 11 bases between. CDR3 protein: CASSEAERVLNTEAFF. The CDR3, as DNA: TGTGCCAGCAGTGAAGCGGAAAGGGTGTTGAACACTGAAGCTTTCTTT.

The chain uses TRBV5-1 and TRBJ1-1; weak D call: TRBD1 (5 bases). The CDR3 is made up of 16 amino acids. Germline assignment: CDR1 SGHRS and CDR2 YFSETQ. V lost 1 base, J lost 5 bases, and 18 bases lay in between. The CDR3 nucleotides read TGCGCCAGCAGCTTGATCCCGGGACTCCCGGGAACTGAAGCTTTCTTT. Protein sequence: CASSLIPGLPGTEAFF.

The chain couples TRBV7-9 to TRBJ2-7; 9 bases align to TRBD1. The trim removed 4 bases at V and 7 bases at J, leaving 8 bases unmatched. CDR1 is SEHNR and CDR2 is FQNEAQ in the germline V gene (reference sequence). The CDR3 is made up of 14 amino acids. The CDR3 is CASSSTVGTGEQYF. CDR3 coding DNA: TGTGCCAGCAGCTCGACTGTAGGGACAGGGGAGCAGTACTTC.

V gene TRBV29-1 combines with J gene TRBJ1-3, with D uncertain. The CDR3 contains 14 residues. The V gene's germline CDR1 is SQVTM and CDR2 ANQGSEA. Between the trimmed V and J ends, which lost 2 bases and 3 bases, there was a span of 11 bases. This chain's CDR3 is CSVELPAFGNTIYF. The CDR3 DNA sequence: TGCAGCGTTGAATTACCGGCATTTGGAAACACCATATATTTT.

The chain couples TRBV29-1 to TRBJ2-4, with D perhaps given as TRBD1 or TRBD2 (7 bases each). The CDR3 spans 14 residues. Germline CDR1 and CDR2: SQVTM and ANQGSEA. The V end lost 4 bases, the J end lost 9 bases, and 19 bases lay between the germline ends. This CDR3 is CSVGGGQGGSIQYF. The DNA for the CDR3 is TGCAGCGTTGGAGGGGGCCAGGGAGGGAGCATTCAGTACTTC. Using reference TRBV29-1 and TRBJ2-4 for the parts outside the CDR3, the full variable domain is SAVISQKPSRDICQRGTSLTIQCQVDSQVTMMFWYRQQPGQSLTLIATANQGSEATYESGFVIDKFPISRPNLTFSTLTVSNMSPEDSSIYLCSVGGGQGGSIQYFGAGTRLSVL.